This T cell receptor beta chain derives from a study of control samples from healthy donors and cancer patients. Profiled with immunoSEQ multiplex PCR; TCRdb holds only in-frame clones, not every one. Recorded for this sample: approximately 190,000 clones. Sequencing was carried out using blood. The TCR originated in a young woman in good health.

CDR3 region: CASSLFNEQFF. The DNA for the CDR3 is TGTGCCAGCAGTTTATTCAATGAGCAGTTCTTC. V is TRBV12-3 or TRBV12-4 and J is TRBJ2-1; D remains unclear. CDR3 length: 11 residues. Trimming took off 2 bases at V and 6 bases at J, with 2 bases between the two ends.